This T cell receptor beta chain emerged from a study of Graves' ophthalmopathy and Graves' hyperthyroidism. About this clonotype itself: Its specificity is not known. A read error may explain this, as a much larger clone is one base away.

8.5 to 10 ml of fresh blood yielded the PBMCs by density gradient. Study conclusions and caveats: Appearing in blood as well were most expanded thyroid clonotypes above 0.001 frequency. Ophthalmopathy progression predictions by the model showed around 72% specificity and roughly 70% sensitivity.

Amplification of TCR beta CDR3 regions used RNA transcripts. An opening RT-PCR round employed HTBI primers and preceded a second-round multiplex PCR. TCRdb used MiXCR to reprocess the multiplex PCR reads, holding one entry per CDR3 protein. The table shows 660,000 or so distinct CDR3 sequences, with about 40% occurring only once. Germline loops: CDR1 ENHRY, CDR2 SYGVKD. This CDR3 comprises 13 residues. What was sequenced was peripheral blood. This chain uses TRBV10-3 with TRBJ1-1, with 7 positions matching TRBD1. This receptor was taken from an adult man with Graves' ophthalmopathy. The CDR3 region is CASSDREGTEALF. Written as DNA, the CDR3 is TGTGCCAGCAGTGACAGGGAGGGGACTGAAGCTCTCTTT.